The sequence of this TCR beta chain was determined in a study of OX40 agonist ivuxolimab in advanced cancers. The length of the CDR3 is 15 residues. Trimming took off 0 bases at V and 6 bases at J, with 13 bases between the two ends. Germline assignment: CDR1 LGHNA and CDR2 YNFKEQ. The assay was immunoSEQ multiplex PCR, and TCRdb's table has in-frame clones only and misses some. The repertoire consists of tens of thousands of clones, with almost 85% occurring once and the leading ten covering 7.5% to 10%. The rearrangement uses TRBV4-2 and TRBJ2-3, with D possibly being TRBD2 (5 bases). The source is an adult with an advanced solid tumor such as melanoma, head and neck, liver or kidney cancer. The sequenced sample was CD4+ or CD8+ T cells sorted from blood, obtained in a trial of the OX40 agonist ivuxolimab. This CDR3 reads CASSQEPTSGDTQYF. For the CDR3, the DNA is TGTGCCAGCAGCCAAGAACCGACTTCGGGGGATACGCAGTATTTT.